These 26 T cell receptor beta chains were sequenced from one sample in a study of T-cell reconstitution after alpha-beta-depleted transplantation in children. During its preparation, the TCRbeta library received unique molecular identifiers. TCRdb independently ran MiXCR on the PCR reads; one entry per CDR3 protein. Of about 400,000 distinct CDR3 sequences in the sample, roughly 22% were seen once. Material: PBMCs from the stem cell graft donor, obtained from the stem cell graft. The source is a human donor who donated a stem cell graft to a child with acute myeloid leukemia.

The rearrangement links TRBV21-1 to TRBJ2-1; TRBD1 was called by the table and not checked on the DNA. TRBV21-1 is deemed a pseudogene. This CDR3 spans 16 amino acids. The CDR3 sequence: CASSKGGGLSYNEQFF. CDR3 DNA: TGTGCCAGCAGCAAAGGTGGGGGGCTCTCCTACAATGAGCAGTTCTTC.

In this sample, this clonotype turned up a few times. The chain couples TRBV6-4 to TRBJ2-1; D gene unclear. Germline assignment: CDR1 MRHNA and CDR2 SNTAGT. Trimming pared 8 bases from V and 8 bases from J, leaving 10 bases between. This CDR3 region has 11 residues. Written as DNA, the CDR3 is TGTGCCAGCCGCTATCTCGATGAGCAGTTCTTC. Its protein product is CASRYLDEQFF.

The chain combines TRBV12-3 or TRBV12-4 with TRBJ2-1, with D possibly TRBD2 on 5 matching bases. The CDR3 is made up of 15 amino acids. Deletions cut 4 bases from V and 4 bases from J, with 14 bases between. The CDR3 spells CASSSTRGPYNEQFF. The CDR3 DNA sequence: TGTGCCAGCAGTTCAACACGAGGGCCTTACAATGAGCAGTTCTTC.

The rearrangement joins TRBV6-5 to TRBJ2-5, with D unclear. The CDR3 is made up of 14 amino acids. Germline V CDR1 and CDR2: MNHEY, SVGAGI. The V end lost 2 bases, the J end lost 5 bases, and 12 bases lay between the germline ends. CDR3 sequence: CASSYRQARETQYF. The CDR3 coding sequence is TGTGCCAGCAGTTACCGTCAGGCTCGGGAGACCCAGTACTTC.

This clonotype was detected only a few times. This chain connects TRBV20-1 to TRBJ2-5, with 11 bases matching TRBD2. The CDR3 consists of 14 residues. Germline V lookup: CDR1 DFQATT, CDR2 SNEGSKA (reference sequence). After removal of 6 bases from V and 2 bases from J, the junction contained 5 bases not matched to a gene. The CDR3 protein is CSALGTSGQETQYF. The CDR3, as DNA: TGCAGTGCCCTTGGGACTAGCGGACAAGAGACCCAGTACTTC.

This clonotype turned up a few times. The chain combines TRBV28 with TRBJ1-2; D call uncertain. This CDR3 comprises 14 residues. The V end lost 3 bases, the J end lost 4 bases, and 12 bases lay between the germline ends. The V gene's germline CDR1 is MDHEN and CDR2 SYDVKM. The CDR3 here is CASSFMGASYGYTF. The CDR3 DNA follows: TGTGCCAGCAGTTTTATGGGTGCAAGCTATGGCTACACCTTC.

This clonotype was picked up a small number of times. The V call is TRBV5-1, the J call TRBJ2-4, with D perhaps given as TRBD1 or TRBD2 (5 bases each). Germline lookup yields CDR1 SGHRS and CDR2 YFSETQ. Trimming left V 1 base short and J 8 bases short, with 7 bases between. The CDR3 has 12 residues. The CDR3 loop reads CASSLRGDIQYF. CDR3 in DNA: TGCGCCAGCAGCTTGAGGGGAGACATTCAGTACTTC.

This clonotype was detected ten times or more. The chain is built from TRBV12-3 or TRBV12-4 and TRBJ2-1; possibly TRBD2 for D (7 bases). This CDR3 spans 14 amino acids. V lost 6 bases and J lost 8, with 17 bases in between. CDR3 amino acids: CASSYRGGEDEQFF. In DNA form, the CDR3 reads TGTGCCAGCAGCTATCGAGGGGGGGAGGATGAGCAGTTCTTC.

This clonotype was seen many times. The chain combines TRBV12-3 or TRBV12-4 with TRBJ2-3, with D unclear. The CDR3 extends over 14 amino acids. V was trimmed by 4 bases and J by 0 bases, leaving 8 bases between them. Here the CDR3 DNA reads TGTGCCAGCAGTTGGGGATCTAGCACAGATACGCAGTATTTT. This translates into CASSWGSSTDTQYF.

J is TRBJ2-7 and V is TRBV6-6; D is undetermined. Looked up from germline, CDR1 is MNHNY and CDR2 is SVGAGI (reference sequence). V gave up 1 base and J gave up 5 bases, with 9 bases separating them. This CDR3 comprises 13 residues. CDR3 loop: CASSYLNKHEQYF. The CDR3 nucleotides are TGTGCCAGCAGTTACTTAAATAAACACGAGCAGTACTTC.

This clonotype showed up just a few times. The chain couples TRBV6-2 or TRBV6-3 to TRBJ2-3, with 11 bases matching TRBD2. The CDR3 totals 15 residues. CDR1 and CDR2 from the germline V gene are MNHEY and SVGEGT. Trimming cost V 6 bases and J 2 bases; bases outside gene matches: 4. The CDR3 spells CASSRGLADTDTQYF. In DNA form, the CDR3 reads TGTGCCAGCAGCAGGGGACTAGCGGACACAGATACGCAGTATTTT.

This clonotype was seen repeatedly, ten times or more. This chain connects TRBV20-1 to TRBJ1-2; D call uncertain. The germline V gene encodes CDR1 DFQATT and CDR2 SNEGSKA (reference sequence). Trimming left V 8 bases short and J 7 bases short, with 14 bases between. The CDR3 is made up of 11 amino acids. The CDR3 DNA is TGCAGTACCGATGGGTTAAGTGGCTACACCTTC. Translated: CSTDGLSGYTF.

The chain joins TRBV20-1 to TRBJ1-5; D is unresolved. Germline V gene sequence: CDR1 DFQATT, CDR2 SNEGSKA (reference sequence). The CDR3 runs to 14 residues. The V end was cut by 2 bases, the J end by 5 bases, with 13 bases between. The CDR3 nucleotides read TGCAGTGCTAGACTTCTAGTTTTTGATCAGCCCCAGCATTTT. Its translation: CSARLLVFDQPQHF.

The chain carries TRBV4-3 and TRBJ2-3; D perhaps matches TRBD2 (5 bases). This CDR3 is built from 15 residues. The ends were cut back, 0 bases at V and 0 bases at J, with 7 bases in the middle. Germline CDR1 and CDR2: LGHNA and YSLEER. DNA of the CDR3: TGCGCCAGCAGCCAAGAATGGACTAGCACAGATACGCAGTATTTT. Its translation is CASSQEWTSTDTQYF.

The CDR3: CATWDPGANVLTF. DNA of the CDR3: TGTGCCACTTGGGACCCTGGGGCCAACGTCCTGACTTTC. The chain couples TRBV28 to TRBJ2-6, with D possibly called TRBD1 or TRBD2 (5 bases each). Looked up from germline, CDR1 is MDHEN and CDR2 is SYDVKM. There are 13 residues in the CDR3. The ends were cut back, 10 bases at V and 2 bases at J, with 9 bases in the middle. Drawing the rest from reference TRBV28 and TRBJ2-6, the complete variable domain is DVKVTQSSRYLVKRTGEKVFLECVQDMDHENMFWYRQDPGLGLRLIYFSYDVKMKEKGDIPEGYSVSREKKERFSLILESASTNQTSMYLCATWDPGANVLTFGAGSRLTVL.

This clonotype was seen at least ten times. The chain employs TRBV15 and TRBJ2-2; weak D call: TRBD2 (5 bases). Germline values: CDR1 LNHNV, CDR2 YYDKDF (reference sequence). The CDR3 sequence is 13 residues long. V was clipped by 9 bases and J by 7 bases, with 15 bases between them. CDR3 residues: CATRRGIGGELFF. CDR3 DNA sequence: TGTGCCACGAGAAGAGGGATTGGCGGGGAGCTGTTTTTT.

Ten or more counts support this clonotype. The chain has TRBV4-1 and TRBJ1-2, with D unclear. CDR1 is MGHRA and CDR2 is YSYEKL in the germline V gene. The CDR3 consists of 13 residues. Trimming took off 4 bases at V and 8 bases at J, with 14 bases between the two ends. The CDR3 protein is CASSLLKGRGYTF. Written as DNA, the CDR3 is TGCGCCAGCAGCCTTTTAAAGGGTCGGGGCTACACCTTC.

The rearrangement links TRBV20-1 to TRBJ2-7, with 8 bases fitting TRBD2. This CDR3 region has 12 residues. V dropped 3 bases and J dropped 6; count of bases not matched to a gene: 4. The V gene's germline CDR1 is DFQATT and CDR2 SNEGSKA (reference sequence). This CDR3 reads CSASSLAGEQYF. Written as DNA, the CDR3 is TGCAGTGCTAGTAGTCTAGCGGGCGAGCAGTACTTC.

On this clonotype: Since a much larger clone is just one base distant, this may be a read error. This chain uses TRBV9 with TRBJ2-1; no definite D call. This CDR3 contains 14 residues. Germline V gene sequence: CDR1 SGDLS, CDR2 YYNGEE. CDR3 coding DNA: TGTTCCAGCAGCGTAGTGGGTATAGACAATGAGCAGTTCTTC. It encodes CSSSVVGIDNEQFF.

The CDR3 here is CASSQTTGSNYGYTF. The CDR3 coding sequence is TGTGCCAGCAGCCAGACTACAGGGAGCAACTATGGCTACACCTTC. The chain has TRBV7-2 and TRBJ1-2, with TRBD1 as a possible D gene (6 bases). V lost 5 bases, J lost 2 bases, and 15 bases lay in between. Germline V CDR1 and CDR2: SGHTA, FQGNSA. There are 15 residues in the CDR3.

V usage is TRBV9 and J usage is TRBJ2-2; the match to TRBD2 covers 12 bases. V was clipped by 3 bases and J by 3 bases; unmatched bases: 6. The length of the CDR3 is 17 residues. The germline V gene encodes CDR1 SGDLS and CDR2 YYNGEE. CDR3 DNA: TGTGCCAGCAGCGCTAGCGGGAGGGCCGGGGACACCGGGGAGCTGTTTTTT. Amino acids: CASSASGRAGDTGELFF.

CDR3: CSAGDRANTGELFF. In DNA, the CDR3 is TGCAGTGCTGGGGACAGGGCGAACACCGGGGAGCTGTTTTTT. This chain connects TRBV20-1 to TRBJ2-2, with 9 nucleotides matching TRBD1. CDR1 DFQATT and CDR2 SNEGSKA come from the germline V gene (reference sequence). The CDR3 spans 14 residues. The trim removed 5 bases at V and 0 bases at J, leaving 1 base unmatched.

CDR3 in amino acids: CASRGQGPGYTF. DNA of the CDR3: TGTGCCAGCAGGGGACAGGGACCTGGCTACACCTTC. V gene TRBV6-2 or TRBV6-3 combines with J gene TRBJ1-2, with TRBD1 matching over 9 bases. The CDR3 loop spans 12 amino acids. J gave up 7 bases and V 6 bases, and 3 bases lay outside the gene matches. From germline, CDR1 is MNHEY and CDR2 SVGEGT.

The rearrangement joins TRBV7-9 to TRBJ2-1; 14 bases line up with TRBD2. Germline CDR1 and CDR2: SEHNR and FQNEAQ (reference sequence). Losses at the gene ends were 5 bases for V and 6 bases for J; bases not matched to a gene: 6. The CDR3 covers 16 residues. CDR3 DNA: TGTGCCAGCAGCCGCATCGGACTAGCGGGAGGCAATGAGCAGTTCTTC. Its protein is CASSRIGLAGGNEQFF.

This clonotype was detected ten times or more. The rearrangement links TRBV29-1 to TRBJ2-7; 9 bases are shared with TRBD2. Per the germline V gene, CDR1 is SQVTM and CDR2 is ANQGSEA. V was pared by 7 bases and J by 7 bases, with 17 bases of the junction left unmatched. This CDR3 has 15 amino acids. The CDR3 region is CSAETSGQGTREQYF. In nucleotides, the CDR3 is TGCAGCGCCGAGACTAGCGGCCAAGGGACCAGAGAGCAGTACTTC.

This clonotype has ten or more counts. The chain is built from TRBV20-1 and TRBJ2-7; 10 bases are a match to TRBD2. CDR1 is DFQATT and CDR2 is SNEGSKA in the germline V gene (reference sequence). The CDR3 is 13 residues long. V trimming: 5 bases; J trimming: 2 bases; junction bases outside the gene matches: 3. In DNA form, the CDR3 reads TGCAGTGCTCCGGGGACTAGCGCCTACGAGCAGTACTTC. Residues: CSAPGTSAYEQYF.